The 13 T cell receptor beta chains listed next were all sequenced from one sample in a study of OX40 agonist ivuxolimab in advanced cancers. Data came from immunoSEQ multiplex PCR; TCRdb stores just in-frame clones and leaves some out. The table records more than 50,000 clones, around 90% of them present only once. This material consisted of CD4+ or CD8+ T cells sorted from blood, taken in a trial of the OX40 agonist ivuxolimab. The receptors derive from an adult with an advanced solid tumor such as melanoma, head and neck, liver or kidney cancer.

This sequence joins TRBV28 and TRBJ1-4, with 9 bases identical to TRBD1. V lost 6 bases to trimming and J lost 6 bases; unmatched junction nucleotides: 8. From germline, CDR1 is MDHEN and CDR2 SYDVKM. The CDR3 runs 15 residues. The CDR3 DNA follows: TGTGCCAGCAGCGTTCCGGGACAGGGACATGAAAAACTGTTTTTT. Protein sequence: CASSVPGQGHEKLFF.

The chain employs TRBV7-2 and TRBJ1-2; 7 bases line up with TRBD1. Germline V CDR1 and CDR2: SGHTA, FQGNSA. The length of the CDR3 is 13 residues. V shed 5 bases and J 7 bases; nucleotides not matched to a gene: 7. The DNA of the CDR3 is TGTGCCAGCAGCCCAGGGGGGGGATGTGGCTACACCTTC. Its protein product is CASSPGGGCGYTF.

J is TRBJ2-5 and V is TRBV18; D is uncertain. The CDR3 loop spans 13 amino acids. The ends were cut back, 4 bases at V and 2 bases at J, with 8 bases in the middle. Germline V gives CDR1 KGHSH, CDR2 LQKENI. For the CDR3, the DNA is TGTGCCAGCTCACAGGGAACTCAAGAGACCCAGTACTTC. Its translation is CASSQGTQETQYF.

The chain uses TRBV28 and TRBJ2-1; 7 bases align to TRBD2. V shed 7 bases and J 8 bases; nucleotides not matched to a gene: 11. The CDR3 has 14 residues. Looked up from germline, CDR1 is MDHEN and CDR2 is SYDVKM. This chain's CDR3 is CASNPFGLVYEQFF. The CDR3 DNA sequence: TGTGCCAGCAACCCGTTTGGACTAGTCTATGAGCAGTTCTTC.

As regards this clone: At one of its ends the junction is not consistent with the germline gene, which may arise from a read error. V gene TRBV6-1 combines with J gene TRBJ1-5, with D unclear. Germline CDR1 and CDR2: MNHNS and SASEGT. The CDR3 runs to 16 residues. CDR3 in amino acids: CASTEGRDYSNQPQHF. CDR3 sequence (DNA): TGTGCCAGCACTGAAGGGCGCGATTATAGCAATCAGCCCCAGCATTTT.

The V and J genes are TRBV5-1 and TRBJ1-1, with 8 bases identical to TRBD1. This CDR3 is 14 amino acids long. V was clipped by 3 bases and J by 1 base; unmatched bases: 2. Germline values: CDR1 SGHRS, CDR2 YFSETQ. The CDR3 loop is CASSSQGENTEAFF. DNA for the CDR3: TGCGCCAGCAGCTCACAGGGGGAGAACACTGAAGCTTTCTTT.

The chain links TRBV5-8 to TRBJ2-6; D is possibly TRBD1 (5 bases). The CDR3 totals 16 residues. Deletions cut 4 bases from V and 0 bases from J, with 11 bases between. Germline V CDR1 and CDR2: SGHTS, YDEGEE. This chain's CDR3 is CASSAGQPSGANVLTF. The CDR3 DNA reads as TGTGCCAGCAGCGCTGGACAACCCTCTGGGGCCAACGTCCTGACTTTC.

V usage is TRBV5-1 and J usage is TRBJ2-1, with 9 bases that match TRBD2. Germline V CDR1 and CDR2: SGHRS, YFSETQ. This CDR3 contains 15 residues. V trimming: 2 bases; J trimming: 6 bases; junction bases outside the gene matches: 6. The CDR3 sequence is CASSFRGGGANEQFF. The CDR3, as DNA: TGCGCCAGCAGCTTTAGAGGCGGGGGGGCCAATGAGCAGTTCTTC.

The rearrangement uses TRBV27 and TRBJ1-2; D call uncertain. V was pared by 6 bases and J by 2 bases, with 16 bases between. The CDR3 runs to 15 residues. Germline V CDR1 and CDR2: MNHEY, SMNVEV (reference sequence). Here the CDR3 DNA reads TGTGCCAGCAGCCGATCCGCCGGAACAAACTATGGCTACACCTTC. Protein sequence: CASSRSAGTNYGYTF.

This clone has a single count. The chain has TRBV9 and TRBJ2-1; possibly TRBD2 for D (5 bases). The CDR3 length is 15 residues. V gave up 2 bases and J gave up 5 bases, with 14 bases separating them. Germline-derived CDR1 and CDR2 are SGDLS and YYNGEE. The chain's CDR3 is CASSVRVAGDNEQFF. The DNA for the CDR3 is TGTGCCAGCAGCGTGAGGGTGGCGGGTGACAATGAGCAGTTCTTC.

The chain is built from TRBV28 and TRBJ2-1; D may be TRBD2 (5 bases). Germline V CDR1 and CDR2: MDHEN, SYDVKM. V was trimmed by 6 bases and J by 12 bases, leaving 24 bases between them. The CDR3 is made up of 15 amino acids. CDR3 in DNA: TGTGCCAGCAGAACCCCTATGAGGACTGCGGGTGGGCAGTTCTTC. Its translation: CASRTPMRTAGGQFF.

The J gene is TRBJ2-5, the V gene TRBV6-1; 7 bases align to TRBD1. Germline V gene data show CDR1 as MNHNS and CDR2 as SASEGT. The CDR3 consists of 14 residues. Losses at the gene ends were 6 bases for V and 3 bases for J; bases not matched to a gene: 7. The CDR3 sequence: CASRETQGKETQYF. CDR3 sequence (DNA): TGTGCCAGCAGGGAAACACAGGGGAAAGAGACCCAGTACTTC.

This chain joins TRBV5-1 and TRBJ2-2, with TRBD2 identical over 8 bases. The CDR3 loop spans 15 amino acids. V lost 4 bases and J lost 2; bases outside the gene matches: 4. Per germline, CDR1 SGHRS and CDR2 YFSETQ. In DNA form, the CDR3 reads TGCGCCAGCAGCAAGGGACTAGGTAACACCGGGGAGCTGTTTTTT. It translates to CASSKGLGNTGELFF.